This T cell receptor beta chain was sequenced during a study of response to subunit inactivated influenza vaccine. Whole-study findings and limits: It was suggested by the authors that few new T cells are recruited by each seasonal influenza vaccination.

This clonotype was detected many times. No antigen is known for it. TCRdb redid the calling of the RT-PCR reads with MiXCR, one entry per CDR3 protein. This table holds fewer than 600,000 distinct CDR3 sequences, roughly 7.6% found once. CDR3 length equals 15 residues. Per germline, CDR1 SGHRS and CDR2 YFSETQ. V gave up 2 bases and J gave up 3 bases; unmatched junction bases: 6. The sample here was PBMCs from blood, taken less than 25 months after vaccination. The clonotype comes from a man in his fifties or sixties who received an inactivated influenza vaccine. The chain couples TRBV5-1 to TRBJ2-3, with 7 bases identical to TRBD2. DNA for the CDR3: TGCGCCAGCAGCTTACCGGGACTAACAACAGATACGCAGTATTTT. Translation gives CASSLPGLTTDTQYF.